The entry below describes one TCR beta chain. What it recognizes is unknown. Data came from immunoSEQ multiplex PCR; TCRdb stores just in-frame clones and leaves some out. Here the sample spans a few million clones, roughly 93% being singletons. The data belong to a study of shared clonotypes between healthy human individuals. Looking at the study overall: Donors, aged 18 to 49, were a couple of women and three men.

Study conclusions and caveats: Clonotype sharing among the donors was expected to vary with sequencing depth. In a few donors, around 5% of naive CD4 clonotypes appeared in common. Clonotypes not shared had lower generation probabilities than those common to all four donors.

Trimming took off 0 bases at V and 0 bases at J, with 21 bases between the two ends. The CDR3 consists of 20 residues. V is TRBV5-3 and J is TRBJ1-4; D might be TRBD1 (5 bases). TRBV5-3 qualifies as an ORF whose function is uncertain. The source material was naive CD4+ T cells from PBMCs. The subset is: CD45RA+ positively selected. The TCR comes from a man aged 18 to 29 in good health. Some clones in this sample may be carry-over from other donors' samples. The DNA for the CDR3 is TGTGCCAGAAGCTTGGTGCCCCCCGGCAGGGCCACTCCAACTAATGAAAAACTGTTTTTT. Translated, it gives CARSLVPPGRATPTNEKLFF.